Sequencing of this T cell receptor (beta chain) was carried out in a study of shared clonotypes between healthy human individuals. CD45RO-negative, CCR7-positively selected cells formed the naive CD8 fraction, excluding terminally differentiated effector memory CD45RA+ cells. Here immunoSEQ multiplex PCR was the method, and the copy in TCRdb shows in-frame clones only, minus some. The data show about 2 million clones, with over 85% seen just once and 1.2% held by the top ten. J gave up 7 bases and V 6 bases, and 8 bases lay outside the gene matches. Per the germline V gene, CDR1 is MNHEY and CDR2 is SMNVEV (reference sequence). The CDR3 totals 16 residues.

This chain connects TRBV27 to TRBJ2-1, with 14 bases aligning to TRBD2. Sequences were obtained from naive CD8+ T cells sorted from blood. This TCR was recovered from a man younger than 35 in good health. The CDR3, as DNA: TGTGCCAGCAGCCCAACGACTAGCGGGGGGGCAAATGAGCAGTTCTTC. Translation: CASSPTTSGGANEQFF.